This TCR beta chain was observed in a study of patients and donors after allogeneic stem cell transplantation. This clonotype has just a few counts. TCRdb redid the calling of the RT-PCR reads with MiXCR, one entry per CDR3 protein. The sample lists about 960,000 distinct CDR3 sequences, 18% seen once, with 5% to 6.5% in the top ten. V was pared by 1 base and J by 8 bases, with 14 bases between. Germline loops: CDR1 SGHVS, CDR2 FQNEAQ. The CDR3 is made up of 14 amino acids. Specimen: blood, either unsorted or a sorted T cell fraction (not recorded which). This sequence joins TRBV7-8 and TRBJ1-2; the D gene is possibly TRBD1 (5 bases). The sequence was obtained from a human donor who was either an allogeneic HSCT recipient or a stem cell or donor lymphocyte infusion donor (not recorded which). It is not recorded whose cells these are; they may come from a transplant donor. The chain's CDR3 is CASSLGEGPQGYTF. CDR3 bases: TGTGCCAGCAGCTTAGGGGAGGGACCCCAAGGCTACACCTTC. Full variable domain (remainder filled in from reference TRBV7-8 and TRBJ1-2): GAGVSQSPRYKVAKRGQDVALRCDPISGHVSLFWYQQALGQGPEFLTYFQNEAQLDKSGLPSDRFFAERPEGSVSTLKIQRTQQEDSAVYLCASSLGEGPQGYTFGSGTRLTVV.